This entry describes one TCR beta chain. What it binds is unknown. These data originate in a study of PD-1 blockade in classical Hodgkin lymphoma. Turning to the study itself: Nivolumab was given intravenously to patients at 3 mg/kg every 2 weeks.

Overall study findings and caveats: Patients starting nivolumab less than 1 year after ASCT had lower diversity and were excluded from later analyses. Undefined causes, possibly disease activity or prior therapy, underlie the repertoire differences. Baseline diversity was lower in partial responders and progressors than complete responders.

The assay was immunoSEQ multiplex PCR, and TCRdb's table has in-frame clones only and misses some. The repertoire holds around 96,000 clones, with over 70% as singletons. Exposure to brentuximab vedotin varied, and each patient had relapsed following autologous stem cell transplantation. Trimming removed 4 bases from V and 0 bases from J, with 10 bases in between. The CDR3 is 15 residues long. Per germline, CDR1 LNHDA and CDR2 SQIVND (reference sequence). The sequence was obtained from a human donor with classical Hodgkin lymphoma. The chain carries TRBV19 and TRBJ2-1, with a possible D match to TRBD2 (5 bases). Sequencing was performed on peripheral blood mononuclear cells (PBMCs), taken at baseline. This CDR3 is CASSKGGASYNEQFF. CDR3 bases: TGTGCCAGTAGTAAAGGAGGAGCCTCCTACAATGAGCAGTTCTTC. Full variable domain (outside the CDR3, taken from reference TRBV19 and TRBJ2-1): DGGITQSPKYLFRKEGQNVTLSCEQNLNHDAMYWYRQDPGQGLRLIYYSQIVNDFQKGDIAEGYSVSREKKESFPLTVTSAQKNPTAFYLCASSKGGASYNEQFFGPGTRLTVL.